This T cell receptor beta chain was obtained from a study of radiotherapy plus CTLA-4 blockade in lung cancer. Germline CDR1 SGHAT, CDR2 FQNNGV. V lost 5 bases and J lost 0, with 11 bases in between. This CDR3 is 15 amino acids long. Libraries were prepared by immunoSEQ multiplex PCR; TCRdb keeps only in-frame clonotypes and omits some of them. The sample carries about 62,000 clones, roughly 80% recorded once. This clonotype was sampled from a human donor with non-small cell lung cancer who had a complete response to radiotherapy plus ipilimumab. Sequencing used peripheral blood, obtained from a patient treated with radiotherapy plus ipilimumab. The chain employs TRBV11-2 and TRBJ2-1, with no clear D. This CDR3 reads CASSLMDYSYNEQFF. In DNA, the CDR3 is TGTGCCAGCAGCCTAATGGATTACTCCTACAATGAGCAGTTCTTC.